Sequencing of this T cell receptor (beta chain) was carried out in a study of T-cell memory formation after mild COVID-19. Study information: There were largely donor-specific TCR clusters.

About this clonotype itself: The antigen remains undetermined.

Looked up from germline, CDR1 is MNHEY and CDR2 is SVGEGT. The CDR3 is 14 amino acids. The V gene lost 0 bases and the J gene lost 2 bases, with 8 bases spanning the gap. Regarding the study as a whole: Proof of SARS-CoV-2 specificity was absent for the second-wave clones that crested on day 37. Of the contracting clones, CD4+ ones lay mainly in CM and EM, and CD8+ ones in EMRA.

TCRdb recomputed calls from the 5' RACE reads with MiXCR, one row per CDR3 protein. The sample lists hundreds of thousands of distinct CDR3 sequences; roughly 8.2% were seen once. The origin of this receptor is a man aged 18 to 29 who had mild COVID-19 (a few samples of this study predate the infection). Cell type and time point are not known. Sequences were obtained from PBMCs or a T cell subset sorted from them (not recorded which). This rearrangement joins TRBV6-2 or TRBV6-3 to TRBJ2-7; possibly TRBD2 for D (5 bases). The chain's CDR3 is CASSYSRETYEQYF. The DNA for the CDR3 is TGTGCCAGCAGTTACTCAAGGGAGACCTACGAGCAGTACTTC.